One sample yielded the 16 T cell receptor beta chains listed below, sequenced in a study of shared clonotypes between healthy human individuals. Assay used: immunoSEQ multiplex PCR; TCRdb lists only in-frame clones, some missing. The repertoire holds about 1.5 million clones, with approximately 98% as singletons. Sequencing was performed on naive CD4+ T cells sorted from blood. The subset here: CD45RA+ positively selected. These TCRs come from a man younger than 40 in good health.

The rearrangement joins TRBV28 to TRBJ1-1; D gene uncertain. CDR1 is MDHEN and CDR2 is SYDVKM in the germline V gene. V was clipped by 0 bases and J by 3 bases, with 11 bases between them. This CDR3 has 15 amino acids. CDR3 sequence: CASSLWRAQDTEAFF. CDR3 coding DNA: TGTGCCAGCAGTTTATGGAGGGCCCAAGACACTGAAGCTTTCTTT. The complete variable domain, with remaining parts taken from reference TRBV28 and TRBJ1-1, reads DVKVTQSSRYLVKRTGEKVFLECVQDMDHENMFWYRQDPGLGLRLIYFSYDVKMKEKGDIPEGYSVSREKKERFSLILESASTNQTSMYLCASSLWRAQDTEAFFGQGTRLTVV.

CDR3 bases: TGTGCCAGTAGTGGGGACGGAAGAAGGGTTAATGAGCAGTTCTTC. Residues: CASSGDGRRVNEQFF. The genes are TRBV19 and TRBJ2-1, with D perhaps being TRBD1 or TRBD2 (5 bases each). The CDR3 consists of 15 residues. Looked up from germline, CDR1 is LNHDA and CDR2 is SQIVND (reference sequence). Trimming left V 5 bases short and J 7 bases short, with 18 bases between.

CDR3 loop: CASNTGQGNTGELFF. CDR3 in DNA: TGCGCCAGCAATACGGGACAGGGTAACACCGGGGAGCTGTTTTTT. The V and J genes are TRBV5-1 and TRBJ2-2; 9 bases are shared with TRBD1. Germline V CDR1 and CDR2: SGHRS, YFSETQ. This CDR3 region has 15 residues. V lost 6 bases, J lost 2 bases, and 5 bases stayed unmatched.

DNA for the CDR3: TGTGCCAGCAGCCCCCCGAGACCAGGGATGAACACTGAAGCTTTCTTT. Encoded protein: CASSPPRPGMNTEAFF. The rearrangement uses TRBV28 and TRBJ1-1, with a tentative D call TRBD1 (5 bases). The CDR3 totals 16 residues. In germline, CDR1 is MDHEN, CDR2 SYDVKM. With 6 bases removed from V and 0 bases from J, the gap between germline ends came to 17 bases.

J is TRBJ1-3 and V is TRBV6-5; D perhaps matches TRBD1 (6 bases). The germline gives CDR1 MNHEY, CDR2 SVGAGI. V gave up 7 bases and J gave up 0 bases, with 10 bases separating them. The CDR3 loop spans 14 amino acids. The CDR3 protein is CASKVTGSGNTIYF. DNA of the CDR3: TGTGCCAGCAAAGTGACAGGCTCTGGAAACACCATATATTTT.

This chain joins TRBV4-1 and TRBJ2-5, with 9 bases that match TRBD2. The V gene end was trimmed by 1 base and the J gene end by 12 bases; junction bases not matched to a gene: 12. This CDR3 is built from 15 residues. Germline CDR1 is MGHRA and CDR2 is YSYEKL. The CDR3 loop reads CASSQVIIAGALEYF. In nucleotides, the CDR3 is TGCGCCAGCAGCCAAGTCATAATAGCGGGAGCTTTGGAGTACTTC.

As concerns this clone: Additional DNA sequences in this sample encode the identical CDR3. The CDR3: CSVQTGGNTIYF. The CDR3 DNA reads TGCAGCGTCCAGACAGGGGGGAACACCATATATTTT. V usage is TRBV29-1 and J usage is TRBJ1-3; 9 nucleotides match TRBD1. V shed 6 bases and J 7 bases; nucleotides not matched to a gene: 4. CDR1 and CDR2 (germline): SQVTM, ANQGSEA. CDR3 length: 12 amino acids.

J is TRBJ1-1 and V is TRBV5-4, with D possibly TRBD1 on 6 matching bases. The CDR3 is 16 residues long. Trimming stripped 9 bases from V and 0 bases from J, with 21 bases between. Germline V gene lookup returns CDR1 SGHNT and CDR2 YYREEE (reference sequence). This CDR3 reads CATKSGTSIMNTEAFF. The CDR3 bases are TGTGCCACCAAATCCGGGACAAGTATCATGAACACTGAAGCTTTCTTT.

The gene calls are TRBV25-1 and TRBJ1-4; a weak D match, TRBD1 (5 bases). V dropped 2 bases and J dropped 0 bases, with 10 bases sitting between them. Germline-derived CDR1 and CDR2 are MGHDK and SYGVNS. The CDR3 is 16 amino acids. As DNA, the CDR3 is TGTGCCAGCAGTGAAGAGACAGATCCAACTAATGAAAAACTGTTTTTT. Translating it yields CASSEETDPTNEKLFF.

As for this clone: Other DNA sequences in this specimen translate into the identical CDR3. The rearrangement joins TRBV14 to TRBJ2-5, with D perhaps TRBD1 (6 bases). Trimming pared 4 bases from V and 1 base from J, leaving 10 bases between. Germline CDR1 is SGHDN and CDR2 is FVKESK. There are 14 residues in the CDR3. The CDR3 nucleotides are TGTGCCAGCAGCCGGTGGGGGCTCCAAGAGACCCAGTACTTC. This gives the protein CASSRWGLQETQYF.

The V gene is TRBV7-8, the J gene TRBJ2-3, with TRBD1 matching over 8 bases. V gave up 3 bases and J gave up 5 bases; unmatched junction bases: 13. Germline values: CDR1 SGHVS, CDR2 FQNEAQ. The CDR3 contains 17 residues. CDR3 region: CASSLTGTGYPQDTQYF. DNA of the CDR3: TGTGCCAGCAGCTTGACGGGGACAGGATATCCACAAGATACGCAGTATTTT.

V gene TRBV2 combines with J gene TRBJ1-1; possibly TRBD1 for D (5 bases). Germline V CDR1 and CDR2: SNHLY, FYNNEI. The CDR3 totals 13 residues. Trimming stripped 11 bases from V and 3 bases from J, with 16 bases between. CDR3 sequence reads: CAQNRGEDTEAFF. DNA of the CDR3: TGTGCCCAGAATCGGGGGGAGGACACTGAAGCTTTCTTT.

The V and J genes are TRBV10-3 and TRBJ1-5; D remains ambiguous. This CDR3 has 13 residues. Trimming took 2 bases from V and 7 from J, leaving 9 bases between them. Germline V gene data show CDR1 as ENHRY and CDR2 as SYGVKD. The CDR3: CAISERSQQPQHF. The CDR3 DNA reads as TGTGCCATCAGTGAGAGATCACAACAGCCCCAGCATTTT.

CDR3 coding DNA: TGCAGCGTCAGGACAGGGGGCTTGTCCACCGGGGAGCTGTTTTTT. This sequence encodes CSVRTGGLSTGELFF. The chain combines TRBV29-1 with TRBJ2-2; 11 bases agree with TRBD1. Unmatched junction bases numbered 7, after V lost 6 bases and J lost 4 bases. The V gene's germline CDR1 is SQVTM and CDR2 ANQGSEA. CDR3 length equals 15 residues.

This chain joins TRBV19 and TRBJ2-1; D might be TRBD1 or TRBD2, each matching 5 bases. CDR3 length: 16 amino acids. The germline CDR1 and CDR2 sequences are LNHDA and SQIVND (reference sequence). V shed 6 bases and J shed 6 bases, with 21 bases lying between them. The CDR3 here is CASSNYIGTLPNEQFF. CDR3 in DNA: TGTGCCAGTAGCAACTACATTGGGACCCTTCCCAATGAGCAGTTCTTC. The complete variable domain, with remaining parts taken from reference TRBV19 and TRBJ2-1, reads DGGITQSPKYLFRKEGQNVTLSCEQNLNHDAMYWYRQDPGQGLRLIYYSQIVNDFQKGDIAEGYSVSREKKESFPLTVTSAQKNPTAFYLCASSNYIGTLPNEQFFGPGTRLTVL.

The rearrangement uses TRBV19 and TRBJ2-2; a weak D match, TRBD2 (5 bases). The CDR3 spans 13 residues. V was trimmed by 9 bases and J by 2 bases, leaving 10 bases between them. Germline V CDR1 and CDR2: LNHDA, SQIVND (reference sequence). DNA for the CDR3: TGTGCCAGCGCAGGACTCAACACCGGGGAGCTGTTTTTT. Translated, it gives CASAGLNTGELFF.